A single sample gave rise to the 22 T cell receptor beta chains below, sequenced in a study of T cells after yellow fever vaccination. TCRdb called the 5' RACE reads again in MiXCR, with one record for every CDR3 protein. This sample has over 110,000 distinct CDR3 sequences, with 7.7% found just once. The sample consisted of CD4+ T cells sorted from PBMCs, taken 5 days after the yellow fever booster vaccination. All receptors come from a man aged 25 to 40 who received the YFV17D yellow fever vaccine.

This clonotype was recorded at least ten times. The chain links TRBV7-2 to TRBJ1-5; D perhaps matches TRBD1 (6 bases). This CDR3 contains 14 residues. Germline V gene lookup returns CDR1 SGHTA and CDR2 FQGNSA. V lost 4 bases to trimming and J lost 2 bases, with 9 bases between them. CDR3: CASSSRQGNQPQHF. For the CDR3, the DNA is TGTGCCAGCAGCTCCCGACAGGGCAATCAGCCCCAGCATTTT.

This clonotype was observed at least ten times. Written as DNA, the CDR3 is TGTGCCATCAGCCAGTGGAAGGTGGATGAGCAGTTCTTC. Translating gives CAISQWKVDEQFF. The chain has TRBV10-3 and TRBJ2-1; D is undetermined. Per the germline V gene, CDR1 is ENHRY and CDR2 is SYGVKD. There are 13 residues in the CDR3. Trimming shortened V by 6 bases and J by 8 bases, and 14 bases separated the two germline ends.

Many counts were recorded for this clonotype. The V gene is TRBV5-4, the J gene TRBJ2-1; the match to TRBD2 covers 11 bases. Germline V gene sequence: CDR1 SGHNT, CDR2 YYREEE (reference sequence). The J segment lost 6 bases and the V segment lost 0 bases, leaving 20 bases of the junction unmatched. The CDR3 runs to 21 residues. The CDR3 sequence is CASSLGASPYTSGRSINEQFF. CDR3 in DNA: TGTGCCAGCAGCTTGGGCGCCTCTCCCTATACTAGCGGGAGAAGTATCAATGAGCAGTTCTTC.

Note on this clonotype: A single base separates this from a much larger clone, so it may be a read error. The rearrangement links TRBV6-1 to TRBJ2-5; tentatively, D is TRBD1 or TRBD2 (5 bases each). This CDR3 is 13 amino acids long. V lost 6 bases and J lost 9, with 17 bases in between. Germline CDR1 reads MNHNS; CDR2 reads SASEGT. CDR3 nucleotides: TGTGCCAGCAGCCGACCAGGGTCGGAGGCCCAGTACTTC. This translates into CASSRPGSEAQYF.

This clonotype showed up many times. This chain connects TRBV28 to TRBJ2-4, with a weak D call TRBD1 (7 bases). V was trimmed by 5 bases and J by 0 bases, leaving 14 bases between them. CDR1 MDHEN and CDR2 SYDVKM come from the germline V gene. The CDR3 has 16 residues. Here the CDR3 DNA reads TGTGCCAGCAGTATCAGGGGGGTGATAGCCAAAAACATTCAGTACTTC. Its protein product is CASSIRGVIAKNIQYF.

This clonotype appeared many times. The chain recombines TRBV7-6 with TRBJ2-5, with D uncertain. Germline values: CDR1 SGHVS, CDR2 FNYEAQ. Trimming removed 6 bases from V and 2 bases from J, with 4 bases in between. The CDR3 extends over 11 amino acids. CDR3 in amino acids: CASRHQETQYF. The CDR3 coding sequence is TGTGCCAGCAGGCATCAAGAGACCCAGTACTTC. Complete variable domain (other parts from reference TRBV7-6 and TRBJ2-5): GAGVSQSPRYKVTKRGQDVALRCDPISGHVSLYWYRQALGQGPEFLTYFNYEAQQDKSGLPNDRFSAERPEGSISTLTIQRTEQRDSAMYRCASRHQETQYFGPGTRLLVL.

This clonotype appeared many times. CDR3 protein: CASSPDRMGRETQYF. CDR3 bases: TGTGCCAGCTCACCTGATAGGATGGGTCGCGAGACCCAGTACTTC. This sequence joins TRBV18 and TRBJ2-5; the D is unclear. The CDR3 spans 15 residues. The ends were cut back, 3 bases at V and 5 bases at J, with 16 bases in the middle. Germline CDR1 is KGHSH and CDR2 is LQKENI.

This chain uses TRBV27 with TRBJ2-7; either TRBD1 or TRBD2 may fit D (5 bases each). V gave up 6 bases and J gave up 3 bases, with 21 bases separating them. Germline loops: CDR1 MNHEY, CDR2 SMNVEV (reference sequence). The CDR3 runs 16 residues. The CDR3 region has the DNA TGTGCCAGCAGCCGAATGAGGGGTAGTGGAGTCTACGAGCAGTACTTC. Translating gives CASSRMRGSGVYEQYF.

This clonotype was recorded many times. The rearrangement uses TRBV20-1 and TRBJ2-3; no clear D. Germline V CDR1 and CDR2: DFQATT, SNEGSKA (reference sequence). This CDR3 has 15 amino acids. Trimming removed 2 bases at V and 4 bases at J, with 16 bases between. The CDR3 DNA is TGCAGTGCTAGATCTGCCCGAGTACTTTCAGATACGCAGTATTTT. Amino acid sequence: CSARSARVLSDTQYF.

The sample holds a few counts of this clonotype. DNA of the CDR3: TGTGCCATCAGTGAGGGACAGCCCTTTAACGGCTACACCTTC. Protein sequence: CAISEGQPFNGYTF. The chain uses TRBV10-3 and TRBJ1-2, with TRBD1 as a possible D gene (6 bases). The germline gives CDR1 ENHRY, CDR2 SYGVKD. V dropped 2 bases and J dropped 8 bases, with 15 bases sitting between them. The CDR3 loop spans 14 amino acids.

Ten or more counts support this clonotype. One end of the junction does not line up with germline, which may come from a read error. The V and J genes are TRBV12-3 or TRBV12-4 and TRBJ2-3, with TRBD1 matching 7 bases. CDR3 length: 13 residues. The CDR3 bases are TGTGCCACCAGTGTTGGGGACAGCGTTACGCAGTATTTT. Its protein product is CATSVGDSVTQYF.

This clonotype was detected many times. The chain recombines TRBV7-2 with TRBJ1-1; TRBD1 matches 9 bases. With V trimmed by 6 bases and J by 0 bases, 5 bases remained unmatched. CDR1 SGHTA and CDR2 FQGNSA come from the germline V gene. CDR3 length: 15 amino acids. CDR3 sequence reads: CASRRDRAVNTEAFF. DNA of the CDR3: TGTGCCAGCAGAAGGGACAGGGCGGTGAACACTGAAGCTTTCTTT.

As regards this clonotype: This may stem from a read error, because a much larger clone lies one nucleotide away. V gene TRBV9 combines with J gene TRBJ2-7; 8 bases align to TRBD2. The CDR3 totals 15 residues. The trim removed 3 bases at V and 5 bases at J, leaving 10 bases unmatched. CDR1 and CDR2 from the germline V gene are SGDLS and YYNGEE. The CDR3 here is CASSGLRAGVHEQYF. CDR3 bases: TGTGCCAGCAGCGGGTTACGAGCGGGAGTCCACGAGCAGTACTTC.

This clonotype appeared many times. The rearrangement uses TRBV7-3 and TRBJ2-1; D remains ambiguous. The CDR3 covers 14 residues. CDR1 is SGHTA and CDR2 is FQGTGA in the germline V gene. The V and J ends lost 1 base and 3 bases respectively, with 7 bases between them. The CDR3 is CASSLSIVYNEQFF. The CDR3 DNA follows: TGTGCCAGCAGCTTAAGCATAGTCTACAATGAGCAGTTCTTC.

The sample holds many counts of this clonotype. The chain joins TRBV6-1 to TRBJ1-1; D perhaps matches TRBD1 (5 bases). The CDR3 runs 15 residues. V was trimmed by 8 bases and J by 3 bases, leaving 19 bases between them. Germline V CDR1 and CDR2: MNHNS, SASEGT. The CDR3 region is CASYFRGIGYTEAFF. For the CDR3, the DNA is TGTGCCAGCTACTTTAGGGGAATAGGGTACACTGAAGCTTTCTTT.

This clonotype was counted at least ten times. The chain has TRBV7-2 and TRBJ2-3; D is perhaps TRBD1 (5 bases). The V gene lost 5 bases and the J gene lost 5 bases, with 20 bases spanning the gap. CDR1 and CDR2 (germline): SGHTA, FQGNSA. The CDR3 extends over 16 amino acids. CDR3 in amino acids: CASSLQFLGAGDTQYF. The CDR3 DNA is TGTGCCAGCAGCCTCCAGTTTTTAGGGGCTGGAGATACGCAGTATTTT. Supplemented by reference TRBV7-2 and TRBJ2-3, the full variable domain reads GAGVSQSPSNKVTEKGKDVELRCDPISGHTALYWYRQSLGQGLEFLIYFQGNSAPDKSGLPSDRFSAERTGGSVSTLTIQRTQQEDSAVYLCASSLQFLGAGDTQYFGPGTRLTVL.

Many counts were recorded for this clonotype. The chain recombines TRBV9 with TRBJ1-6; D remains unclear. Trimming stripped 6 bases from V and 0 bases from J, with 13 bases between. The CDR3 sequence is 16 residues long. Germline values: CDR1 SGDLS, CDR2 YYNGEE. CDR3 sequence: CASNDGRSSYNSPLHF. For the CDR3, the DNA is TGTGCCAGCAACGACGGACGGAGCTCCTATAATTCACCCCTCCACTTT.

In its sample, this clonotype was seen many times. The CDR3 DNA follows: TGCGCCAGCAGCCAAGATGGAGGGAGTGAGCAGTTCTTC. This encodes CASSQDGGSEQFF. This sequence joins TRBV4-3 and TRBJ2-1, with a possible D match to TRBD2 (6 bases). In germline, CDR1 is LGHNA, CDR2 YSLEER. This CDR3 has 13 residues. V lost 0 bases to trimming and J lost 9 bases, with 9 bases between them.

This clonotype was seen just once. This may be a read error, as it is one base from a much larger clone. This chain connects TRBV6-2 or TRBV6-3 to TRBJ2-7; D ambiguous. This CDR3 has 13 residues. CDR1 is MNHEY, CDR2 SVGEGT, per germline. V shed 5 bases and J shed 3 bases, with 11 bases lying between them. The CDR3 reads CASSTPQDYEQYF. In nucleotides, the CDR3 is TGTGCCAGCAGTACGCCCCAAGACTACGAGCAGTACTTC.

This clonotype occurred many times. The chain uses TRBV18 and TRBJ2-7, with D hard to call. The CDR3 covers 11 residues. CDR1 KGHSH and CDR2 LQKENI come from the germline V gene. Trimming shortened V by 5 bases and J by 4 bases, and 6 bases separated the two germline ends. CDR3: CASSIQYEQYF. As DNA, the CDR3 is TGTGCCAGCTCAATCCAGTACGAGCAGTACTTC.

This clonotype was detected many times. CDR3 loop: CSARQANTEAFF. The CDR3, as DNA: TGCAGTGCTAGACAAGCGAACACTGAAGCTTTCTTT. This chain joins TRBV20-1 and TRBJ1-1; D gene ambiguous. With 2 bases removed from V and 1 base from J, the gap between germline ends came to 5 bases. Germline V gene lookup returns CDR1 DFQATT and CDR2 SNEGSKA (reference sequence). The CDR3 totals 12 residues.

This clonotype was picked up a small number of times. The chain couples TRBV12-3 or TRBV12-4 to TRBJ1-6; D gene uncertain. Trimming cost V 8 bases and J 7 bases, with 9 bases left between them. This CDR3 is built from 12 residues. CDR3 nucleotides: TGTGCCAGCGGCTATTTAAATTCACCCCTCCACTTT. Protein sequence: CASGYLNSPLHF.